A selection of T cell receptor beta chains follows, all from one sample in a study of shared clonotypes between healthy human individuals. Some clones are missing from TCRdb's copy, which holds only in-frame ones; the method was immunoSEQ multiplex PCR. The table lists millions of clones, over 90% of them singletons. The sequencing input was naive CD4+ T cells from PBMCs. Receptors were obtained from a man younger than 35 in good health. Some clones in this sample may be carry-over from other donors' samples. The CDR3 runs from the conserved cysteine through the conserved F or W. A D gene is named only where the DNA matches it firmly. Expanded clones get a size class; other rows say once, few or many, or leave the size out.

clone_size	d_call	v_call	j_call	cdr3_nt	cdr3_aa
-	-	TRBV7-3	TRBJ1-1	TGTGCCAGCAGCCCCCGGGGGGAGGGCACTGAAGCTTTCTTT	CASSPRGEGTEAFF
-	-	TRBV28	TRBJ2-2	TGTGCCAGCACAGTCGAGGGAAACACCGGGGAGCTGTTTTTT	CASTVEGNTGELFF
-	-	TRBV4-2	TRBJ2-1	TGTGCCAGCAGCCGATCAGGGACCCAGGGGCACAATGAGCAGTTCTTC	CASSRSGTQGHNEQFF
-	TRBD1	TRBV10-1	TRBJ2-7	TGCGCCAGCAGTCACGCCGAGGACAGGGTATACTACGAGCAGTACTTC	CASSHAEDRVYYEQYF
-	-	TRBV21-1	TRBJ1-5	TGTGCCAGCAGTAGGGGCAGCCTTCAGCCCCAGCATTTT	CASSRGSLQPQHF
-	-	TRBV7-9	TRBJ2-5	TGTGCCAGCAGCTGGGGGGCCCAAGAGACCCAGTACTTC	CASSWGAQETQYF
-	-	TRBV10-3	TRBJ2-1	TGTGCCACTACCGCCCGTGGAGCTATCGGCAATGAGCAGTTCTTC	CATTARGAIGNEQFF
few	-	TRBV5-1	TRBJ1-2	TGCGCCAGCAGCTTGGGACAGGCTAACTATGGCTACACCTTC	CASSLGQANYGYTF
-	-	TRBV9	TRBJ2-1	TGTGCCAGCAGCCCCAGACCCACAGGGTATGAGCAGTTCTTC	CASSPRPTGYEQFF
-	TRBD2	TRBV29-1	TRBJ2-2	TGCAGCGGACAAACTAGCGGCTTTGGGACCGGGGAGCTGTTTTTT	CSGQTSGFGTGELFF
-	-	TRBV29-1	TRBJ2-1	TGCAGCGCCCAGACACTCAGGGGCGAGCAGTTCTTC	CSAQTLRGEQFF
-	-	TRBV5-1	TRBJ2-5	TGCGCCAGCAGCTTCGGACTTTCCAGACAGTACCAAGAGACCCAGTACTTC	CASSFGLSRQYQETQYF
-	TRBD1	TRBV30	TRBJ1-1	TGTGCCTGGAGGACAGGGGTGGGCACTGAAGCTTTCTTT	CAWRTGVGTEAFF
-	TRBD2	TRBV19	TRBJ2-3	TGTGCCAGTCGGACTAGCGGCCTCACAGATACGCAGTATTTT	CASRTSGLTDTQYF
-	-	TRBV7-8	TRBJ2-7	TGTGCCAGCAGCCCTAACAATCGTGGACAGAGCTACGAGCAGTACTTC	CASSPNNRGQSYEQYF
once	TRBD1	TRBV7-2	TRBJ1-1	TGTGCCAGCAGCGTGTACACAGGGGACACTGAAGCTTTCTTT	CASSVYTGDTEAFF
-	-	TRBV27	TRBJ1-2	TGTGCCAGCAGGCCCGACACCCGCGGAGGAGGCTACACCTTC	CASRPDTRGGGYTF
-	TRBD1	TRBV5-8	TRBJ1-5	TGTGCCAGCAGCCCCGGGACAGGGGCAGGTAATCAGCCCCAGCATTTT	CASSPGTGAGNQPQHF
-	-	TRBV5-4	TRBJ2-5	TGTGCCAGCAGCTTCGGGGACTTCCAAGAGACCCAGTACTTC	CASSFGDFQETQYF
once	TRBD1	TRBV19	TRBJ1-1	TGTGCCAGTAGTATCTGGGTGGACAGGGTGGGGACTGAAGCTTTCTTT	CASSIWVDRVGTEAFF
-	TRBD2	TRBV7-2	TRBJ2-3	TGTGCCAGCAGCCCCCGGGAAGCGGGCGGGAGTTCCTCTACGCAGTATTTT	CASSPREAGGSSSTQYF
once	-	TRBV7-2	TRBJ2-7	TGTGCCAGCAGCCTTAGAGGGGGCGGGAGCTCCTACGAGCAGTACTTC	CASSLRGGGSSYEQYF
-	-	TRBV5-6	TRBJ2-3	TGTGCCAGCAGCACGAGCGGACCCACAGATACGCAGTATTTT	CASSTSGPTDTQYF
-	-	TRBV5-4	TRBJ2-1	TGTGCCAGCAGCATAATGAACAATGAGCAGTTCTTC	CASSIMNNEQFF
-	TRBD1	TRBV5-1	TRBJ1-2	TGCGCCAGCAGCTTTGGTAAGGGGGCCTATGGCTACACCTTC	CASSFGKGAYGYTF